Presented here are 22 T cell receptor beta chains from one specimen sequenced in a study of T-cell reconstitution after alpha-beta-depleted transplantation in children. The authors prepared the TCRbeta library with unique molecular identifiers. TCRdb passed the PCR reads through MiXCR, listing each CDR3 protein once. The table includes 500,000 or so distinct CDR3 sequences, approximately 32% detected once. Sequencing used PBMCs from the stem cell graft donor, obtained from the stem cell graft. These receptors were collected from a human donor who donated a stem cell graft to a child with aplastic anemia.

This clonotype was observed a handful of times. This rearrangement joins TRBV12-3 or TRBV12-4 to TRBJ1-2; possibly TRBD1 for D (6 bases). Trimming removed 6 bases at V and 8 bases at J, with 16 bases between. The CDR3 runs to 13 residues. The DNA of the CDR3 is TGTGCCAGCAGGGCAACAGGGCTTCGGGGCTACACCTTC. This gives the protein CASRATGLRGYTF.

This sequence joins TRBV11-3 and TRBJ2-2; possible D gene TRBD2, 5 bases. Germline assignment: CDR1 SGHNT and CDR2 YENEEA. Trimming cost V 5 bases and J 5 bases, with 15 bases left between them. The CDR3 is made up of 15 amino acids. CDR3 sequence reads: CASSPVGMGTGELFF. The CDR3, as DNA: TGTGCCAGCAGCCCGGTCGGGATGGGGACCGGGGAGCTGTTTTTT.

This clonotype was counted a few times. The chain has TRBV29-1 and TRBJ2-2, with 8 bases aligning to TRBD1. Germline assignment: CDR1 SQVTM and CDR2 ANQGSEA. This CDR3 comprises 13 residues. V trimming: 7 bases; J trimming: 6 bases; junction bases outside the gene matches: 7. The CDR3 spells CSARQGKAGELFF. DNA of the CDR3: TGCAGCGCGCGACAGGGGAAGGCCGGGGAGCTGTTTTTT.

In this sample, this clonotype turned up a few times. The chain has TRBV29-1 and TRBJ2-1; possibly TRBD1 or TRBD2 for D (5 bases each). The CDR3 contains 13 residues. The germline V gene has CDR1 SQVTM and CDR2 ANQGSEA. V gave up 5 bases and J gave up 7 bases, with 15 bases separating them. CDR3 loop: CSVRRDPGNEQFF. Here the CDR3 DNA reads TGCAGCGTTCGCAGGGACCCGGGGAATGAGCAGTTCTTC.

The chain employs TRBV12-3 or TRBV12-4 and TRBJ2-7, with D perhaps TRBD2 (5 bases). The CDR3 totals 14 residues. Trimming cost V 1 base and J 4 bases, with 11 bases left between them. CDR3 DNA: TGTGCCAGCAGTTTAGGAGGGAGCCTATACGAGCAGTACTTC. It codes for CASSLGGSLYEQYF.

This clonotype was picked up a small number of times. The V and J genes are TRBV7-2 and TRBJ1-2; D possibly corresponds to TRBD1 (5 bases). The germline V and J ends were trimmed by 6 bases and 8 bases, with 19 bases remaining between them. This CDR3 is built from 14 residues. Germline loops: CDR1 SGHTA, CDR2 FQGNSA. This chain's CDR3 is CASSSTGASRGYTF. The CDR3 coding sequence is TGTGCCAGCAGTAGCACTGGGGCCTCAAGGGGCTACACCTTC.

The rearrangement joins TRBV25-1 to TRBJ2-7; 9 positions agree with TRBD1. The V segment lost 3 bases and the J segment 3 bases; nucleotides outside the gene matches: 3. The V gene's germline CDR1 is MGHDK and CDR2 SYGVNS. There are 14 residues in the CDR3. Written as DNA, the CDR3 is TGTGCCAGCAGTGACTCGACAGGGGGCTACGAGCAGTACTTC. It yields the protein CASSDSTGGYEQYF.

Comment on this clonotype: This may come from a read error, since a much larger clone is one base off. This sequence joins TRBV25-1 and TRBJ2-7, with D unresolved. The CDR3 runs 12 residues. Germline loops: CDR1 MGHDK, CDR2 SYGVNS. Trimming removed 7 bases from V and 4 bases from J, with 11 bases in between. The chain's CDR3 is CASKSESYEQYF. CDR3 sequence (DNA): TGTGCCAGCAAGTCAGAGAGTTACGAGCAGTACTTC.

The DNA for the CDR3 is TGTGCCAGCAGCCTCGGACTAGCTCTCAACGAGCAGTACTTC. Its protein product is CASSLGLALNEQYF. The rearrangement uses TRBV7-2 and TRBJ2-7, with 8 nucleotides matching TRBD2. V trimming: 5 bases; J trimming: 5 bases; junction bases outside the gene matches: 8. There are 14 residues in the CDR3. Germline values: CDR1 SGHTA, CDR2 FQGNSA.

This clonotype has only a few counts. The chain has TRBV7-2 and TRBJ2-1; 9 nucleotides agree with TRBD2. The germline V gene has CDR1 SGHTA and CDR2 FQGNSA. With 2 bases clipped from V and 6 bases from J, the junction kept 5 bases outside the gene matches. This CDR3 is 15 amino acids long. Here the CDR3 DNA reads TGTGCCAGCAGCTTAATGGGACTAGCCCGCAATGAGCAGTTCTTC. It specifies CASSLMGLARNEQFF.

This clonotype has a handful of counts. The chain employs TRBV29-1 and TRBJ2-5; TRBD1 aligns across 7 bases. Germline V gives CDR1 SQVTM, CDR2 ANQGSEA. The junction had 9 bases not matched to a gene; V was cut back by 3 bases and J by 2 bases. This CDR3 is built from 15 residues. The CDR3 is CSVEALWTGQETQYF. The CDR3 DNA is TGCAGCGTTGAGGCCCTCTGGACAGGACAAGAGACCCAGTACTTC.

The chain uses TRBV6-1 and TRBJ2-4, with D hard to call. Germline V gene lookup returns CDR1 MNHNS and CDR2 SASEGT. The CDR3 covers 13 residues. V was pared by 6 bases and J by 1 base, with 7 bases between. In DNA form, the CDR3 reads TGTGCCAGCAGCCAGGTGGCCAAAAACATTCAGTACTTC. It specifies CASSQVAKNIQYF.

This chain links TRBV4-3 with TRBJ2-1, with 12 bases that match TRBD2. The CDR3 extends over 17 amino acids. With 1 base clipped from V and 6 bases from J, the junction kept 7 bases outside the gene matches. The germline gives CDR1 LGHNA, CDR2 YSLEER. The CDR3 sequence: CASSQGAGLAGLNEQFF. CDR3 nucleotide sequence: TGCGCCAGCAGCCAAGGCGCGGGACTAGCGGGTCTCAATGAGCAGTTCTTC.

This chain joins TRBV5-1 and TRBJ1-1; 9 positions agree with TRBD1. Per the germline V gene, CDR1 is SGHRS and CDR2 is YFSETQ. The CDR3 length is 17 residues. Trimming at V came to 3 bases and at J to 4 bases, leaving 13 bases not matched to a gene. The CDR3 is CASSSSDDRGVTTEAFF. The CDR3 nucleotides read TGCGCCAGCAGCTCTTCCGACGACAGGGGGGTGACCACTGAAGCTTTCTTT.

The chain employs TRBV15 and TRBJ2-2; D gene uncertain. The CDR3 contains 12 residues. Deletions cut 1 base from V and 8 bases from J, with 5 bases between. Germline V gene data show CDR1 as LNHNV and CDR2 as YYDKDF (reference sequence). CDR3 sequence: CATSRVGGELFF. The CDR3 DNA reads TGTGCCACCAGCAGAGTAGGAGGGGAGCTGTTTTTT.

This clonotype was counted only a few times. The chain employs TRBV6-1 and TRBJ2-7; perhaps TRBD1 as D (6 bases). In germline, CDR1 is MNHNS, CDR2 SASEGT. CDR3 size: 14 residues. Trimming took 5 bases from V and 2 from J, leaving 13 bases between them. In DNA form, the CDR3 reads TGTGCCAGCAGTCCCCAGGGGTCGCCCTACGAGCAGTACTTC. Amino acid sequence: CASSPQGSPYEQYF.

This clonotype was seen more than once but under ten times. The chain has TRBV2 and TRBJ1-2; D might be TRBD1 (6 bases). V was clipped by 2 bases and J by 6 bases, with 10 bases between them. This CDR3 has 13 amino acids. From germline, CDR1 is SNHLY and CDR2 FYNNEI. The CDR3 DNA is TGTGCCAGCAGTGAAAACAGGGAGGATGGCTACACCTTC. It encodes CASSENREDGYTF.

The V and J genes are TRBV6-1 and TRBJ1-3, with D unresolved. Germline-derived CDR1 and CDR2 are MNHNS and SASEGT. The CDR3 is 14 residues long. V lost 6 bases and J lost 0, with 9 bases in between. The CDR3 DNA is TGTGCCAGCAGAACGCAGACCTCTGGAAACACCATATATTTT. It specifies CASRTQTSGNTIYF.

This clonotype was picked up a small number of times. CDR3: CASDLYRGLAPAEAFF. The CDR3 region has the DNA TGTGCCAGTGACCTCTACAGGGGTCTAGCCCCCGCTGAAGCTTTCTTT. The V call is TRBV5-3, the J call TRBJ1-1; 7 nucleotides align to TRBD1. TRBV5-3 falls under the ORF class, with uncertain function. The CDR3 is made up of 16 amino acids. Losses at the gene ends were 8 bases for V and 6 bases for J; bases not matched to a gene: 19.

This clonotype came up a few times. The V gene is TRBV7-8, the J gene TRBJ2-2, with unresolved D. The germline CDR1 and CDR2 sequences are SGHVS and FQNEAQ. The germline V and J ends were trimmed by 5 bases and 4 bases, with 11 bases remaining between them. This CDR3 has 14 residues. The CDR3 DNA reads TGTGCCAGCAGCGCTCTAGTGGGCACCGGGGAGCTGTTTTTT. It yields the protein CASSALVGTGELFF. The complete variable domain, with remaining parts taken from reference TRBV7-8 and TRBJ2-2, reads GAGVSQSPRYKVAKRGQDVALRCDPISGHVSLFWYQQALGQGPEFLTYFQNEAQLDKSGLPSDRFFAERPEGSVSTLKIQRTQQEDSAVYLCASSALVGTGELFFGEGSRLTVL.

The genes are TRBV5-1 and TRBJ2-7; D not resolved. The CDR3 loop spans 13 amino acids. Germline-derived CDR1 and CDR2 are SGHRS and YFSETQ. The V end was cut by 1 base, the J end by 5 bases, with 10 bases between. CDR3 nucleotides: TGCGCCAGCAGCTTGATAAGGTCAGACGAGCAGTACTTC. This translates into CASSLIRSDEQYF.

This clonotype was found a few times. The J gene is TRBJ2-7, the V gene TRBV21-1; the table's TRBD2 call for D was not verified on the DNA. TRBV21-1 is marked as a pseudogene. The CDR3 is made up of 15 amino acids. DNA for the CDR3: TGTGCCAGCAGCAAAGGGACTAGCGGGCCCTACGAGCAGTACTTC. It yields the protein CASSKGTSGPYEQYF.